This T cell receptor beta chain was identified in a study of T cells in Graves' hyperthyroidism and ophthalmopathy. Findings of the study overall: A 13 V-J signature model discriminated ophthalmopathy versus stable hyperthyroidism. Most expanded thyroid clonotypes above 0.001 also appeared in blood. Model predictions of ophthalmopathy came a median approximately 6 months before onset.

From RNA transcripts, TCR beta CDR3 regions were amplified. HTBI primers drove first-round RT-PCR of the TCR CDR3. Via MiXCR, TCRdb re-called the multiplex PCR reads, giving one row per CDR3 protein. The sample gives around 570,000 distinct CDR3 sequences, about 20% of which show up once; about half is in the top ten. The CDR3 is made up of 14 amino acids. Germline V gives CDR1 ENHRY, CDR2 SYGVKD. V was clipped by 2 bases and J by 2 bases, with 9 bases between them. Points on this clonotype: Its antigen is still unknown.

This chain connects TRBV10-3 to TRBJ1-1; no reliable D call. Sequencing input: blood. The TCR comes from a man between 40 and 49 years old with Graves' ophthalmopathy. The CDR3 DNA is TGTGCCATCAGTGAGGCCGGGATCAACACTGAAGCTTTCTTT. This gives the protein CAISEAGINTEAFF.